These 32 T cell receptor beta chains came from one sample sequenced in a study of T cell responses to AZD1222 COVID-19 vaccine. Produced via immunoSEQ multiplex PCR; TCRdb's table is partial and in-frame only. The sample includes 100,000 or so clones, approximately 86% of them seen just once. This sample comprised peripheral blood, obtained on day 0 of AZD1222 vaccination. The receptors were gathered from an adult in good health.

The chain couples TRBV5-6 to TRBJ1-1, with unresolved D. The CDR3 extends over 11 amino acids. The V gene lost 1 base and the J gene lost 2 bases, with 0 bases spanning the gap. Germline V gene data show CDR1 as SGHDT and CDR2 as YYEEEE. CDR3 DNA: TGTGCCAGCAGCTTGAACACTGAAGCTTTCTTT. Translation: CASSLNTEAFF.

V gene TRBV11-2 combines with J gene TRBJ2-5; TRBD1 matches 10 bases. The junction had 2 bases not matched to a gene; V was cut back by 1 base and J by 3 bases. Germline CDR1 SGHAT, CDR2 FQNNGV. This CDR3 has 15 residues. CDR3 bases: TGTGCCAGCAGCTTAGTGGGGACAGGGGAAGAGACCCAGTACTTC. It encodes CASSLVGTGEETQYF.

The gene calls are TRBV27 and TRBJ1-6; D is possibly TRBD1 (5 bases). Germline-derived CDR1 and CDR2 are MNHEY and SMNVEV (reference sequence). Trimming took off 6 bases at V and 4 bases at J, with 13 bases between the two ends. The CDR3 spans 15 residues. DNA of the CDR3: TGTGCCAGCAGGCCTGCGAGACAGTATAATTCACCCCTCCACTTT. This sequence encodes CASRPARQYNSPLHF.

This chain connects TRBV7-3 to TRBJ2-1, with 14 bases identical to TRBD2. Unmatched junction bases numbered 3, after V lost 3 bases and J lost 5 bases. This CDR3 is 16 amino acids long. From germline, CDR1 is SGHTA and CDR2 FQGTGA. CDR3 sequence: CASSFGLAGGHNEQFF. CDR3 DNA: TGTGCCAGCAGCTTTGGACTAGCGGGAGGCCACAATGAGCAGTTCTTC.

The chain carries TRBV5-1 and TRBJ2-1; TRBD2 agrees at 7 bases. The CDR3 sequence is 14 residues long. V lost 0 bases, J lost 6 bases, and 3 bases stayed unmatched. The germline gives CDR1 SGHRS, CDR2 YFSETQ. Here the CDR3 reads CASSLAGTTNEQFF. The CDR3 nucleotides read TGCGCCAGCAGCTTGGCTGGGACTACCAATGAGCAGTTCTTC.

The chain uses TRBV5-1 and TRBJ2-5; D possibly corresponds to TRBD2 (6 bases). Germline CDR1 reads SGHRS; CDR2 reads YFSETQ. This CDR3 is built from 16 residues. The V end was cut by 1 base, the J end by 0 bases, with 13 bases between. CDR3 bases: TGCGCCAGCAGCTTGTCCGTGGGACTTCACCAAGAGACCCAGTACTTC. It codes for CASSLSVGLHQETQYF.

In this sample, this clone turned up once. This chain links TRBV28 with TRBJ2-7, with 9 nucleotides matching TRBD1. The V and J ends lost 5 bases and 3 bases, in that order; junction bases with no gene match: 11. Germline-derived CDR1 and CDR2 are MDHEN and SYDVKM. The CDR3 is made up of 16 amino acids. CDR3 bases: TGTGCCAGCAGTGAAATATTTCCGACAGGGGGCTACGAGCAGTACTTC. This sequence encodes CASSEIFPTGGYEQYF.

This clone came up many times. Here the CDR3 DNA reads TGTGCCAGCAGCGACCGGGACAGTAACTACGAGCAGTACTTC. Protein product: CASSDRDSNYEQYF. This chain uses TRBV9 with TRBJ2-7; 7 bases align to TRBD1. Trimming cost V 3 bases and J 3 bases; bases outside gene matches: 6. This CDR3 has 14 residues. Germline lookup yields CDR1 SGDLS and CDR2 YYNGEE.

The table lists this clone with a count of one. The chain recombines TRBV19 with TRBJ2-1; TRBD2 aligns across 7 bases. Germline loops: CDR1 LNHDA, CDR2 SQIVND (reference sequence). This CDR3 is built from 16 residues. With V trimmed by 3 bases and J by 2 bases, 7 bases remained unmatched. This CDR3 is CASSIGASGPYNEQFF. CDR3 nucleotides: TGTGCCAGTAGTATTGGTGCTAGCGGCCCCTACAATGAGCAGTTCTTC.

The gene calls are TRBV5-1 and TRBJ1-5, with D possibly being TRBD1 (5 bases). CDR3 length: 18 amino acids. V was pared by 0 bases and J by 0 bases, with 16 bases between. Germline loops: CDR1 SGHRS, CDR2 YFSETQ. CDR3 loop: CASSLALRDEDSNQPQHF. The DNA for the CDR3 is TGCGCCAGCAGCTTGGCGCTCCGGGACGAGGATAGCAATCAGCCCCAGCATTTT.

This sequence joins TRBV15 and TRBJ1-5; D remains unclear. V was cut by 0 bases and J by 6 bases, with 6 bases left in between. Germline V gives CDR1 LNHNV, CDR2 YYDKDF (reference sequence). The CDR3 runs 13 residues. The chain's CDR3 is CATSRDRLQPQHF. The DNA of the CDR3 is TGTGCCACCAGCAGAGATAGGCTTCAGCCCCAGCATTTT.

V and J are TRBV4-1 and TRBJ2-1; D may be TRBD1 (5 bases). The CDR3 runs 15 residues. The germline CDR1 and CDR2 sequences are MGHRA and YSYEKL. V gave up 0 bases and J gave up 3 bases, with 9 bases separating them. CDR3 sequence: CASSQDGARYNEQFF. The CDR3 DNA follows: TGCGCCAGCAGCCAAGATGGGGCGCGCTACAATGAGCAGTTCTTC.

The chain combines TRBV14 with TRBJ2-5, with D hard to call. V lost 1 base, J lost 2 bases, and 11 bases lay in between. Looked up from germline, CDR1 is SGHDN and CDR2 is FVKESK. The CDR3 is made up of 15 amino acids. CDR3 bases: TGTGCCAGCAGCCAAGCCTTCGCGGTTCAAGAGACCCAGTACTTC. This gives the protein CASSQAFAVQETQYF.

This clone was seen a few times. The CDR3 reads CAISLTGTSGHNEQFF. The DNA of the CDR3 is TGTGCCATCAGCCTTACCGGGACTAGCGGACACAATGAGCAGTTCTTC. The chain carries TRBV10-3 and TRBJ2-1; 11 nucleotides align to TRBD2. The germline V gene has CDR1 ENHRY and CDR2 SYGVKD. The trim removed 6 bases at V and 5 bases at J, leaving 9 bases unmatched. The CDR3 runs to 16 residues.

V and J are TRBV18 and TRBJ2-2; TRBD2 might be the D (6 bases). This CDR3 region has 15 residues. With 3 bases removed from V and 1 base from J, the gap between germline ends came to 9 bases. The germline gives CDR1 KGHSH, CDR2 LQKENI. The CDR3 loop reads CASSPRTMNTGELFF. Here the CDR3 DNA reads TGTGCCAGCTCACCGAGGACTATGAACACCGGGGAGCTGTTTTTT.

Only a few counts were recorded for this clone. The chain joins TRBV9 to TRBJ1-5; D is possibly TRBD1 (5 bases). The CDR3 consists of 15 residues. Trimming took 3 bases from V and 5 from J, leaving 15 bases between them. CDR1 and CDR2 (germline): SGDLS, YYNGEE. CDR3 nucleotides: TGTGCCAGCAGCGCCGCCGGGGCAGCGGATCAGCCCCAGCATTTT. Translation: CASSAAGAADQPQHF.

The rearrangement joins TRBV7-9 to TRBJ1-4; 7 bases fit TRBD1. The germline V gene has CDR1 SEHNR and CDR2 FQNEAQ (reference sequence). V trimming: 8 bases; J trimming: 0 bases; junction bases outside the gene matches: 9. This CDR3 region has 16 residues. The CDR3 loop is CASVGTALSTNEKLFF. The DNA of the CDR3 is TGTGCCAGCGTCGGGACAGCACTATCAACTAATGAAAAACTGTTTTTT.

The chain links TRBV19 to TRBJ2-3; 8 bases agree with TRBD2. CDR3 length: 15 amino acids. Germline assignment: CDR1 LNHDA and CDR2 SQIVND (reference sequence). Trimming removed 5 bases from V and 0 bases from J; junction bases left unmatched: 4. The DNA for the CDR3 is TGTGCCAGTAGTTACGCTAGCGGGAGCACAGATACGCAGTATTTT. This gives the protein CASSYASGSTDTQYF.

The J gene is TRBJ2-3, the V gene TRBV19; weak D call: TRBD2 (5 bases). Germline-derived CDR1 and CDR2 are LNHDA and SQIVND (reference sequence). CDR3 length: 12 residues. Trimming left V 5 bases short and J 7 bases short, with 10 bases between. The CDR3: CASSSRGYTQYF. CDR3 nucleotide sequence: TGTGCCAGTAGTTCCCGAGGGTATACGCAGTATTTT.

The rearrangement uses TRBV7-7 and TRBJ2-5, with a tentative D call TRBD2 (5 bases). V lost 1 base, J lost 9 bases, and 12 bases lay in between. CDR3 size: 13 residues. Germline lookup yields CDR1 SSHAT and CDR2 FNYEAQ (reference sequence). CDR3 amino acids: CASSLEAERAQYF. DNA of the CDR3: TGTGCCAGCAGCTTAGAGGCCGAGAGGGCCCAGTACTTC.

This clone was seen a handful of times. J is TRBJ2-7 and V is TRBV27; maybe TRBD2 (6 bases). V shed 7 bases and J shed 9 bases, with 19 bases lying between them. Germline CDR1 MNHEY, CDR2 SMNVEV (reference sequence). The CDR3 runs to 13 residues. CDR3 in amino acids: CASKEAGVGVQYF. CDR3 nucleotides: TGTGCCAGCAAGGAAGCGGGCGTGGGTGTGCAGTACTTC.

The chain recombines TRBV7-2 with TRBJ2-1; 11 nucleotides agree with TRBD1. There are 17 residues in the CDR3. The germline gives CDR1 SGHTA, CDR2 FQGNSA. Losses at the gene ends were 2 bases for V and 7 bases for J; bases not matched to a gene: 10. CDR3 sequence: CASSLIGGQGAGNEQFF. The CDR3, as DNA: TGTGCCAGCAGCTTAATAGGCGGACAGGGGGCGGGAAATGAGCAGTTCTTC.

The chain links TRBV28 to TRBJ2-2; no definite D call. Trimming removed 6 bases from V and 1 base from J, with 12 bases in between. This CDR3 region has 15 residues. CDR1 MDHEN and CDR2 SYDVKM come from the germline V gene. CDR3 DNA: TGTGCCAGCAGGAACAGTCGACAGAACACCGGGGAGCTGTTTTTT. Translated: CASRNSRQNTGELFF.

The CDR3 sequence is CASSLSKGQGRSPLHF. The CDR3 bases are TGTGCCAGCAGTTTATCCAAGGGACAGGGAAGATCACCCCTCCACTTT. The chain combines TRBV28 with TRBJ1-6; 9 bases line up with TRBD1. J was trimmed by 10 bases and V by 1 base; bases with no gene match: 8. The CDR3 runs 16 residues. Germline-derived CDR1 and CDR2 are MDHEN and SYDVKM.

The CDR3 coding sequence is TGTGCCAGCAGCCCCCAGGGACAGGGGACCAGTGGCTATGGCTACACCTTC. As protein: CASSPQGQGTSGYGYTF. The chain couples TRBV11-3 to TRBJ1-2; the match to TRBD1 covers 10 bases. With V trimmed by 5 bases and J by 4 bases, 13 bases remained unmatched. The CDR3 runs 17 residues. Germline CDR1 SGHNT, CDR2 YENEEA.

The V call is TRBV7-3, the J call TRBJ1-1, with no clear D. V was trimmed by 2 bases and J by 6 bases, leaving 10 bases between them. CDR1 SGHTA and CDR2 FQGTGA come from the germline V gene. The CDR3 is 13 residues long. The CDR3 is CASSLQVGAEAFF. In DNA, the CDR3 is TGTGCCAGCAGCTTACAAGTAGGAGCTGAAGCTTTCTTT. The whole variable domain, filled in from reference TRBV7-3 and TRBJ1-1, reads GAGVSQTPSNKVTEKGKYVELRCDPISGHTALYWYRQSLGQGPEFLIYFQGTGAADDSGLPNDRFFAVRPEGSVSTLKIQRTERGDSAVYLCASSLQVGAEAFFGQGTRLTVV.

The chain links TRBV27 to TRBJ1-2; D not certain. Trimming removed 5 bases at V and 7 bases at J, with 14 bases between. CDR1 and CDR2 (germline): MNHEY, SMNVEV (reference sequence). The CDR3 spans 13 residues. The CDR3 DNA sequence: TGTGCCAGCAGTGGGCAGAGCATTTCTGGCTACACCTTC. Translating gives CASSGQSISGYTF.

The rearrangement joins TRBV23-1 to TRBJ2-7; 7 bases are a match to TRBD1. TRBV23-1 is an open reading frame, and its role is uncertain. The V segment lost 3 bases and the J segment 6 bases; nucleotides outside the gene matches: 17. The CDR3 is 17 amino acids. The DNA of the CDR3 is TGCGCCAGCAGTCATGAGAGCGCGACAGGGAATTCTCGCGAGCAGTACTTC. This sequence encodes CASSHESATGNSREQYF.

The J gene is TRBJ1-1, the V gene TRBV14; D uncertain. The CDR3 has 12 amino acids. Germline V gene sequence: CDR1 SGHDN, CDR2 FVKESK. Trimming cost V 0 bases and J 11 bases, with 10 bases left between them. Here the CDR3 reads CASSQDRWSAFF. The DNA of the CDR3 is TGTGCCAGCAGCCAAGATCGATGGTCTGCTTTCTTT.

The chain combines TRBV7-8 with TRBJ1-3, with D unclear. Between the trimmed V and J ends, which lost 4 bases and 2 bases, there was a span of 6 bases. The CDR3 runs 13 residues. CDR1 SGHVS and CDR2 FQNEAQ come from the germline V gene. The DNA of the CDR3 is TGTGCCAGCAGCTCCCCCCCTGGAAACACCATATATTTT. Its protein product is CASSSPPGNTIYF.

The V gene is TRBV5-6, the J gene TRBJ2-1, with D unresolved. The CDR3 is 12 residues long. Trimming stripped 4 bases from V and 8 bases from J, with 10 bases between. The germline V gene has CDR1 SGHDT and CDR2 YYEEEE. The CDR3 region is CASSPAAYEQFF. CDR3 DNA sequence: TGTGCCAGCAGCCCGGCGGCGTATGAGCAGTTCTTC.

The chain recombines TRBV11-2 with TRBJ2-1; D may be TRBD1 (6 bases). V gave up 5 bases and J gave up 8 bases, with 16 bases separating them. Per germline, CDR1 SGHAT and CDR2 FQNNGV. The CDR3 covers 14 residues. CDR3 DNA sequence: TGTGCCAGCAGCCCCCTAACAGGGCCCCATGAGCAGTTCTTC. This sequence encodes CASSPLTGPHEQFF.